This T cell receptor (beta chain) was recovered during a study of control samples from healthy donors and cancer patients. Clones were sequenced by immunoSEQ multiplex PCR, and TCRdb holds only the in-frame ones, with some missing. The repertoire holds approximately 140,000 clones, with approximately 92% as singletons. The specimen was blood. The TCR originated in a young man in good health.

This chain's CDR3 is CASSLGAFGTSGYGYTF. The CDR3 DNA reads as TGTGCCAGCAGCCTGGGAGCGTTTGGGACGTCCGGCTATGGCTACACCTTC. The genes are TRBV7-9 and TRBJ1-2, with D perhaps matching TRBD1 (5 bases). Germline CDR1 and CDR2: SEHNR and FQNEAQ (reference sequence). This CDR3 comprises 17 residues. The V and J ends lost 5 bases and 4 bases respectively, with 23 bases between them.